The entry below gives a single T cell receptor beta chain sequence along with its context. As yet, its antigen is unknown. Assay used: immunoSEQ multiplex PCR; TCRdb lists only in-frame clones, some missing. The table records roughly 50,000 clones, over 70% of them present only once. This sample was taken from a study of OX40 agonist ivuxolimab in advanced cancers. Study in general: All patients had ivuxolimab intravenously every 2 weeks at 0.01 to 10 mg/kg. Study-wide results and limits: The study observed clonal expansion of CD4+ and CD8+ blood T cells by week 6 at 0.1 to 3.0 mg/kg.

The germline V gene encodes CDR1 LNHNV and CDR2 YYDKDF (reference sequence). V lost 3 bases and J 7 bases, leaving 9 bases between the germline ends. This CDR3 region has 12 residues. The chain links TRBV15 to TRBJ2-5; a weak D match, TRBD1 (5 bases). The sequence derives from an adult with an advanced solid tumor such as melanoma, head and neck, liver or kidney cancer. This material consisted of CD4+ or CD8+ T cells sorted from blood, taken in a trial of the OX40 agonist ivuxolimab. The CDR3 spells CATSRGLATQYF. CDR3 coding DNA: TGTGCCACCAGCAGGGGGCTCGCGACCCAGTACTTC.